These 7 T cell receptor beta chains came from one sample sequenced in a study of T cells expressing NK-cell markers. Using the 5' RACE reads, TCRdb records one entry per CDR3 protein without DNA. The data show 200,000 to 300,000 distinct CDR3 sequences, and the top ten clones hold roughly 4.2%. What was sequenced was blood T cells: a sorted CD56 or NKG2C T cell subset, CD4+ or CD8+ T cells, or bulk PBMC T cells (not recorded which). These receptors were collected from a woman aged 18-70 years in good health.

The chain links TRBV3-1 to TRBJ1-4; TCRdb's D call of TRBD1 is untestable without DNA. This CDR3 is 13 amino acids long. Per the germline V gene, CDR1 is LGHDT and CDR2 is YNNKEL (reference sequence). CDR3 residues: CASSQAQGEKLFF.

The genes are TRBV6-4 and TRBJ1-1. Per the germline V gene, CDR1 is MRHNA and CDR2 is SNTAGT. This CDR3 is built from 14 residues. The CDR3 loop reads CASSDGQSNTEAFF.

The chain is built from TRBV29-1 and TRBJ2-1; TCRdb picks TRBD2, but there is no DNA to check that call. The germline V gene encodes CDR1 SQVTM and CDR2 ANQGSEA. This CDR3 has 14 residues. The CDR3 region is CSHWGHKLANDQFF.

This chain's CDR3 is CASSLNSEKLFF. The gene calls are TRBV11-2 and TRBJ1-4. Germline V gives CDR1 SGHAT, CDR2 FQNNGV. This CDR3 contains 12 residues.

This rearrangement joins TRBV20-1 to TRBJ1-5; TCRdb reports TRBD1, a call that lacks DNA to check it against. Germline CDR1 and CDR2: DFQATT and SNEGSKA (reference sequence). The CDR3 is 13 residues long. CDR3 region: CSAPGQGVGPQHF.

This chain connects TRBV7-2 to TRBJ2-1. The V gene's germline CDR1 is SGHTA and CDR2 FQGNSA. This CDR3 has 14 residues. Here the CDR3 reads CASSSEYVRSEQFF.

The rearrangement joins TRBV2 to TRBJ1-1; the D gene TCRdb calls, TRBD1, cannot be checked with no DNA. Germline CDR1 SNHLY, CDR2 FYNNEI. This CDR3 spans 11 amino acids. CDR3 in amino acids: CASTGDTEAFF. The whole variable domain, remainder taken from reference TRBV2 and TRBJ1-1, is EPEVTQTPSHQVTQMGQEVILRCVPISNHLYFYWYRQILGQKVEFLVSFYNNEISEKSEIFDDQFSVERPDGSNFTLKIRSTKLEDSAMYFCASTGDTEAFFGQGTRLTVV.